This T cell receptor (beta chain) originates from a study of T-cell memory formation after mild COVID-19. General study findings and limits: Clones that got smaller from day 15 to 85 had even CD4/CD8, while clones growing later tipped toward CD4+.

From 5'RACE with constant-segment primers came TCR alpha and TCR beta cDNA libraries that carried sample barcodes and UMIs. TCRdb re-derived calls from the 5' RACE reads in MiXCR, one entry per CDR3 protein. The table has 250,000 to 300,000 distinct CDR3 sequences, around 15% seen once. This clonotype was found a few times. Antigen unknown. The CDR3 loop spans 14 amino acids. Trimming shortened V by 3 bases and J by 7 bases, and 18 bases separated the two germline ends. The germline gives CDR1 SQVTM, CDR2 ANQGSEA. The origin of this receptor is a man aged 18 to 35 who had mild COVID-19 (a few samples of this study predate the infection). Cell type and time point are not known. The chain employs TRBV29-1 and TRBJ1-2; D might be TRBD1 (6 bases). The sequenced sample was PBMCs or a T cell subset sorted from them (not recorded which). CDR3 loop: CSVDRGTPLSGYTF. The CDR3, as DNA: TGCAGCGTTGATAGGGGGACACCTCTGAGTGGCTACACCTTC.